Each of the 30 T cell receptor beta chains below was sequenced from the same sample in a study of T cell responses to AZD1222 COVID-19 vaccine. This table comes from immunoSEQ multiplex PCR, and its TCRdb copy is limited to in-frame clones, with some not included. Found here are 80,000 to 100,000 clones, around 87% of them singletons; the top ten hold about 2.5%. Sequencing used peripheral blood, obtained 28 days after the second AZD1222 dose. These receptors originate from an adult who received the AZD1222 COVID-19 vaccine.

The CDR3 loop reads CATSSRYRQKYTDTQYF. DNA for the CDR3: TGTGCCACCAGCTCACGATATAGACAGAAGTACACAGATACGCAGTATTTT. The chain is built from TRBV15 and TRBJ2-3; D may be TRBD1 (5 bases). This CDR3 contains 17 residues. V was pared by 5 bases and J by 2 bases, with 20 bases between. The germline V gene encodes CDR1 LNHNV and CDR2 YYDKDF (reference sequence).

The chain recombines TRBV7-9 with TRBJ1-6; perhaps TRBD1 as D (5 bases). Trimming pared 0 bases from V and 9 bases from J, leaving 9 bases between. The CDR3 has 14 amino acids. Germline CDR1 SEHNR, CDR2 FQNEAQ (reference sequence). CDR3 sequence: CASSLARGISPLHF. The CDR3 DNA reads TGTGCCAGCAGCTTAGCTAGGGGCATTTCACCCCTCCACTTT.

This clone was seen once. J is TRBJ2-3 and V is TRBV7-9; 11 nucleotides align to TRBD2. Germline V CDR1 and CDR2: SEHNR, FQNEAQ (reference sequence). J lost 5 bases, V lost 6 bases, and 7 bases had no gene match. There are 15 residues in the CDR3. The DNA for the CDR3 is TGTGCCAGCAGTAATAGCGGGAGGGCCGTAGATACGCAGTATTTT. It codes for CASSNSGRAVDTQYF. Full variable domain (missing parts from reference TRBV7-9 and TRBJ2-3): DTGVSQNPRHKITKRGQNVTFRCDPISEHNRLYWYRQTLGQGPEFLTYFQNEAQLEKSRLLSDRFSAERPKGSFSTLEIQRTEQGDSAMYLCASSNSGRAVDTQYFGPGTRLTVL.

This chain connects TRBV5-8 to TRBJ2-5; 8 bases agree with TRBD1. The CDR3 extends over 14 amino acids. V was clipped by 0 bases and J by 5 bases; unmatched bases: 3. The V gene's germline CDR1 is SGHTS and CDR2 YDEGEE. CDR3 sequence: CASSLGRGPETQYF. The CDR3 nucleotides are TGTGCCAGCAGCTTGGGCAGGGGGCCGGAGACCCAGTACTTC.

The CDR3 spells CASSHMDGSYEQYF. The CDR3 coding sequence is TGCGCCAGCAGCCACATGGACGGAAGCTACGAGCAGTACTTC. The chain links TRBV4-1 to TRBJ2-7; D gene unclear. The CDR3 runs 14 residues. Per germline, CDR1 MGHRA and CDR2 YSYEKL. V lost 3 bases to trimming and J lost 3 bases, with 12 bases between them.

This sequence joins TRBV7-9 and TRBJ2-2, with D unresolved. This CDR3 is 12 amino acids long. Looked up from germline, CDR1 is SEHNR and CDR2 is FQNEAQ (reference sequence). The V gene lost 1 base and the J gene lost 7 bases, with 4 bases spanning the gap. Written as DNA, the CDR3 is TGTGCCAGCAGCTTAGAGGTCGGGGAGCTGTTTTTT. Its protein product is CASSLEVGELFF.

V is TRBV30 and J is TRBJ1-6; 7 nucleotides line up with TRBD1. The CDR3 sequence is 13 residues long. Unmatched junction bases numbered 3, after V lost 3 bases and J lost 7 bases. Germline V CDR1 and CDR2: GTSNPN, SVGIG (reference sequence). The chain's CDR3 is CAWSRGVNSPLHF. CDR3 in DNA: TGTGCCTGGAGCAGGGGGGTAAATTCACCCCTCCACTTT.

The rearrangement uses TRBV27 and TRBJ1-3; 9 bases align to TRBD1. The V gene end was trimmed by 4 bases and the J gene end by 2 bases; junction bases not matched to a gene: 12. Germline lookup yields CDR1 MNHEY and CDR2 SMNVEV (reference sequence). This CDR3 has 18 amino acids. CDR3 sequence (DNA): TGTGCCAGCAGTTCTGACGCCGGGACAGGGCTCCCTGGAAACACCATATATTTT. This codes for CASSSDAGTGLPGNTIYF.

This chain connects TRBV2 to TRBJ1-2; D call uncertain. CDR3 length: 13 amino acids. Trimming shortened V by 4 bases and J by 2 bases, and 8 bases separated the two germline ends. The germline V gene has CDR1 SNHLY and CDR2 FYNNEI. This CDR3 is CASSGGRNYGYTF. The DNA of the CDR3 is TGTGCCAGCAGTGGAGGACGGAACTATGGCTACACCTTC.

V and J are TRBV7-2 and TRBJ1-2; the match to TRBD1 covers 9 bases. The CDR3 has 14 residues. The V gene's germline CDR1 is SGHTA and CDR2 FQGNSA. J was trimmed by 4 bases and V by 5 bases; bases with no gene match: 5. The CDR3 DNA reads as TGTGCCAGCAGCCAGGGACAGGGACCCTATGGCTACACCTTC. Encoded protein: CASSQGQGPYGYTF.

This rearrangement joins TRBV13 to TRBJ1-1, with a possible D match to TRBD1 (6 bases). Looked up from germline, CDR1 is PRHDT and CDR2 is FYEKMQ (reference sequence). The V end lost 1 base, the J end lost 3 bases, and 12 bases lay between the germline ends. The CDR3 has 15 amino acids. The CDR3 region has the DNA TGTGCCAGCAGCTTAGAGGGGGTGGGGGACACTGAAGCTTTCTTT. Protein sequence: CASSLEGVGDTEAFF.

This chain connects TRBV10-3 to TRBJ1-4, with no clear D. This CDR3 has 15 amino acids. Germline V lookup: CDR1 ENHRY, CDR2 SYGVKD. Trimming took off 3 bases at V and 0 bases at J, with 8 bases between the two ends. The CDR3 spells CAISDSSTTNEKLFF. CDR3 bases: TGTGCCATCAGTGATTCCTCAACAACTAATGAAAAACTGTTTTTT.

The V and J genes are TRBV7-3 and TRBJ2-3; 8 bases are a match to TRBD2. CDR3 size: 18 residues. Per germline, CDR1 SGHTA and CDR2 FQGTGA. V lost 3 bases, J lost 1 base, and 12 bases stayed unmatched. This chain's CDR3 is CASSLVAGNRGGTDTQYF. Written as DNA, the CDR3 is TGTGCCAGCAGCTTGGTAGCGGGGAACCGTGGGGGCACAGATACGCAGTATTTT. Filled out from reference TRBV7-3 and TRBJ2-3, the complete variable domain reads GAGVSQTPSNKVTEKGKYVELRCDPISGHTALYWYRQSLGQGPEFLIYFQGTGAADDSGLPNDRFFAVRPEGSVSTLKIQRTERGDSAVYLCASSLVAGNRGGTDTQYFGPGTRLTVL.

J is TRBJ1-3 and V is TRBV9; maybe TRBD1 (5 bases). Germline CDR1 and CDR2: SGDLS and YYNGEE. V was cut by 1 base and J by 0 bases, with 11 bases left in between. This CDR3 spans 16 amino acids. This CDR3 is CASSVSLGRSGNTIYF. CDR3 DNA: TGTGCCAGCAGCGTATCTCTGGGGCGCTCTGGAAACACCATATATTTT. Complete variable domain (other parts from reference TRBV9 and TRBJ1-3): DSGVTQTPKHLITATGQRVTLRCSPRSGDLSVYWYQQSLDQGLQFLIQYYNGEERAKGNILERFSAQQFPDLHSELNLSSLELGDSALYFCASSVSLGRSGNTIYFGEGSWLTVV.

The V call is TRBV5-8, the J call TRBJ2-3, with D possibly being TRBD2 (7 bases). The V end lost 1 base, the J end lost 4 bases, and 13 bases lay between the germline ends. The CDR3 totals 15 residues. Per germline, CDR1 SGHTS and CDR2 YDEGEE. The CDR3 DNA reads as TGTGCCAGCAGCTTGAGGGGGGGCTTCGCAGATACGCAGTATTTT. It yields the protein CASSLRGGFADTQYF. Variable domain in full (rest from reference TRBV5-8 and TRBJ2-3): EAGVTQSPTHLIKTRGQQATLRCSPISGHTSVYWYQQALGLGLQFLLWYDEGEERNRGNFPPRFSGRQFPNYSSELNVNALELEDSALYLCASSLRGGFADTQYFGPGTRLTVL.

This chain connects TRBV5-6 to TRBJ2-5, with unresolved D. The germline V gene encodes CDR1 SGHDT and CDR2 YYEEEE. There are 16 residues in the CDR3. V lost 4 bases and J 2 bases, leaving 18 bases between the germline ends. The CDR3 spells CASSLGWSSVQETQYF. For the CDR3, the DNA is TGTGCCAGCAGCCTTGGGTGGAGTTCCGTTCAAGAGACCCAGTACTTC.

The V call is TRBV19, the J call TRBJ2-1; the D gene is possibly TRBD1 (7 bases). The V end lost 5 bases, the J end lost 6 bases, and 17 bases lay between the germline ends. The CDR3 consists of 15 residues. The germline gives CDR1 LNHDA, CDR2 SQIVND (reference sequence). The CDR3 protein is CASSPLGGTANEQFF. CDR3 DNA sequence: TGTGCCAGTAGTCCCTTAGGCGGGACAGCCAATGAGCAGTTCTTC.

The CDR3 sequence is CASSMPRGQGIRIQYF. Here the CDR3 DNA reads TGTGCCAGTAGTATGCCCCGGGGCCAGGGGATTAGAATTCAGTACTTC. This chain joins TRBV19 and TRBJ2-4; TRBD1 might be the D (6 bases). The CDR3 is 16 amino acids. Germline lookup yields CDR1 LNHDA and CDR2 SQIVND (reference sequence). Trimming took 3 bases from V and 10 from J, leaving 22 bases between them.

This chain joins TRBV30 and TRBJ2-7, with D possibly called TRBD1 or TRBD2 (5 bases each). The CDR3 runs to 14 residues. The germline V and J ends were trimmed by 1 base and 2 bases, with 12 bases remaining between them. Germline lookup yields CDR1 GTSNPN and CDR2 SVGIG (reference sequence). CDR3 nucleotide sequence: TGTGCCTGGAGTGCCTCGAGGGGTCCCTACGAGCAGTACTTC. Translating it yields CAWSASRGPYEQYF.

In DNA form, the CDR3 reads TGCGCCAGCATCAAATGGGGGGGCGGTTTTTCTGGGGCCAACGTCCTGACTTTC. Translating it yields CASIKWGGGFSGANVLTF. The chain links TRBV10-1 to TRBJ2-6, with D possibly TRBD2 on 7 matching bases. There are 18 residues in the CDR3. Germline CDR1 and CDR2: WNHNN and SYGVQD (reference sequence). Between the trimmed V and J ends, which lost 7 bases and 1 base, there was a span of 20 bases.

This chain links TRBV7-8 with TRBJ2-4; no firm D call. The V end lost 1 base, the J end lost 0 bases, and 10 bases lay between the germline ends. Germline V gene sequence: CDR1 SGHVS, CDR2 FQNEAQ. The CDR3 is 16 amino acids. For the CDR3, the DNA is TGTGCCAGCAGCTTAGTCGTACCAATAGCCAAAAACATTCAGTACTTC. Its translation: CASSLVVPIAKNIQYF.

By frequency in the sample, this clone is medium-sized. The V gene is TRBV29-1, the J gene TRBJ1-2; no clear D. This CDR3 contains 11 residues. The V gene lost 5 bases and the J gene lost 2 bases, with 6 bases spanning the gap. CDR1 and CDR2 (germline): SQVTM, ANQGSEA. The CDR3 DNA sequence: TGCAGCGTTTCCTTGAACTATGGCTACACCTTC. It specifies CSVSLNYGYTF.

V and J are TRBV7-9 and TRBJ1-4; D is ambiguous. CDR1 is SEHNR and CDR2 is FQNEAQ in the germline V gene (reference sequence). The CDR3 is made up of 16 amino acids. Trimming took 2 bases from V and 2 from J, leaving 12 bases between them. Written as DNA, the CDR3 is TGTGCCAGCAGCTTATCGGGCAAACGTACTAATGAAAAACTGTTTTTT. Translation gives CASSLSGKRTNEKLFF.

The chain joins TRBV10-3 to TRBJ1-4; no reliable D call. This CDR3 has 13 residues. V dropped 8 bases and J dropped 2 bases, with 9 bases sitting between them. Germline lookup yields CDR1 ENHRY and CDR2 SYGVKD. In DNA form, the CDR3 reads TGTGCCATCGCCGACTCTACTAATGAAAAACTGTTTTTT. This gives the protein CAIADSTNEKLFF.

In its sample, this clone was seen once. The rearrangement links TRBV5-1 to TRBJ2-1; 10 bases align to TRBD2. The CDR3 covers 17 residues. V lost 1 base to trimming and J lost 1 base; unmatched junction nucleotides: 5. Germline loops: CDR1 SGHRS, CDR2 YFSETQ. Written as DNA, the CDR3 is TGCGCCAGCAGCTTGCCTCCAGCGGGAGGGTCCTACAATGAGCAGTTCTTC. It codes for CASSLPPAGGSYNEQFF.

This clone was seen only once. This sequence joins TRBV10-3 and TRBJ1-1; TRBD1 agrees at 7 bases. V trimming: 8 bases; J trimming: 4 bases; junction bases outside the gene matches: 7. The CDR3 totals 13 residues. CDR1 is ENHRY and CDR2 is SYGVKD in the germline V gene. The DNA for the CDR3 is TGTGCCATCGGGACAGAACCTGGCACTGAAGCTTTCTTT. It translates to CAIGTEPGTEAFF.

The rearrangement joins TRBV5-1 to TRBJ2-1; perhaps D is TRBD1 or TRBD2 (6 bases each). Per germline, CDR1 SGHRS and CDR2 YFSETQ. CDR3 length: 14 residues. Trimming left V 6 bases short and J 5 bases short, with 15 bases between. The CDR3 DNA sequence: TGCGCCAGCACCCACAACGGGGGCAACAATGAGCAGTTCTTC. The encoded protein is CASTHNGGNNEQFF.

The chain is built from TRBV6-1 and TRBJ1-2, with TRBD1 as a possible D gene (5 bases). V was trimmed by 2 bases and J by 4 bases, leaving 11 bases between them. This CDR3 is built from 14 residues. Germline CDR1 reads MNHNS; CDR2 reads SASEGT. CDR3 loop: CASSERQSVYGYTF. The CDR3 region has the DNA TGTGCCAGCAGTGAACGACAGTCCGTCTATGGCTACACCTTC.

The chain is built from TRBV6-5 and TRBJ2-7, with unresolved D. Germline lookup yields CDR1 MNHEY and CDR2 SVGAGI. V was shortened by 0 bases and J by 6 bases, with 18 bases between the two germline ends. The CDR3 has 16 residues. The CDR3 DNA reads TGTGCCAGCAGTTACTCTGGGGATCCCGTGCCCCTCGAGCAGTACTTC. Protein product: CASSYSGDPVPLEQYF.

The J gene is TRBJ2-7, the V gene TRBV30; D remains unclear. The CDR3 contains 13 residues. Germline CDR1 GTSNPN, CDR2 SVGIG (reference sequence). The V end lost 2 bases, the J end lost 2 bases, and 10 bases lay between the germline ends. The CDR3 region is CAWSSQPTYEQYF. As DNA, the CDR3 is TGTGCCTGGAGTTCTCAACCTACCTACGAGCAGTACTTC.